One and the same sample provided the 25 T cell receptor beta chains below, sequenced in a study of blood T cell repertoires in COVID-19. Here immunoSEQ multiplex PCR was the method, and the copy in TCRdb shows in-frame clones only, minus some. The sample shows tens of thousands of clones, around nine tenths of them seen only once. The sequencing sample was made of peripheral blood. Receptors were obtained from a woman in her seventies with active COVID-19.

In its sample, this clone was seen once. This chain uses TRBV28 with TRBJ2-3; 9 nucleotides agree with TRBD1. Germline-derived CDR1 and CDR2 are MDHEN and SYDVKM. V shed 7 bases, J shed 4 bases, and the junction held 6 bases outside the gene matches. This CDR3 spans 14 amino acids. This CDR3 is CASTYRGPPDTQYF. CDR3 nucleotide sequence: TGTGCCAGCACTTACAGGGGGCCTCCAGATACGCAGTATTTT.

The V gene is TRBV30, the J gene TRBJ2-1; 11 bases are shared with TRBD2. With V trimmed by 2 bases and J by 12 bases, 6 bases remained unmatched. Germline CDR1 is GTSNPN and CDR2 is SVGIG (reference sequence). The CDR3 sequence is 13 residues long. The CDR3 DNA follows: TGTGCCTGGAGTTTAGCGGGGGGGCCGAGGCAGTTCTTC. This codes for CAWSLAGGPRQFF. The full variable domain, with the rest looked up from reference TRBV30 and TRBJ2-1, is SQTIHQWPATLVQPVGSPLSLECTVEGTSNPNLYWYRQAAGRGLQLLFYSVGIGQISSEVPQNLSASRPQDRQFILSSKKLLLSDSGFYLCAWSLAGGPRQFFGPGTRLTVL.

The CDR3 DNA reads TGTGCCAGCAGCCCCGGACAGGGGGCAGGGGAGCTGTTTTTT. It specifies CASSPGQGAGELFF. The V and J genes are TRBV3-1 (or the pseudogene TRBV3-2) and TRBJ2-2; 11 nucleotides align to TRBD1. Germline assignment: CDR1 LGHDT and CDR2 YNNKEL (reference sequence). This CDR3 is built from 14 residues. V gave up 4 bases and J gave up 8 bases; unmatched junction bases: 3.

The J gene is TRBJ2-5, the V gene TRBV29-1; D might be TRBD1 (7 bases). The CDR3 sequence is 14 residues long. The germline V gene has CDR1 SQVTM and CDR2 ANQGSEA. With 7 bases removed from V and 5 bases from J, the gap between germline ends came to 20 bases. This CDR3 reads CSAEGDSQGETQYF. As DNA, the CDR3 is TGCAGCGCCGAGGGGGACTCACAGGGGGAGACCCAGTACTTC.

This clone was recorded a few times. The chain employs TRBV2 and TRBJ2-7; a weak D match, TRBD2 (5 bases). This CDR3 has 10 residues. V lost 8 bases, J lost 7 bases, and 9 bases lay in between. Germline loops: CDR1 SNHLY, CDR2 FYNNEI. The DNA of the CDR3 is TGTGCCAGCTGGGAGAGAGAGCAGTACTTC. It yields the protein CASWEREQYF.

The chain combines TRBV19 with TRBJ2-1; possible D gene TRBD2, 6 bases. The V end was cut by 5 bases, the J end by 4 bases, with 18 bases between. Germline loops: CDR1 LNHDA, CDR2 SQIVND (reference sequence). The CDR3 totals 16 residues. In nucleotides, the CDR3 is TGTGCCAGTAGTTTCCGAGAGGGAGGCGGATACAATGAGCAGTTCTTC. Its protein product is CASSFREGGGYNEQFF.

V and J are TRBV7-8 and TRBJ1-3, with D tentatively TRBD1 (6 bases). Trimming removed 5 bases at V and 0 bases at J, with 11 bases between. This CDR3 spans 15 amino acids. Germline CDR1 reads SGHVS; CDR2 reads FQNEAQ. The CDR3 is CASSADRTSGNTIYF. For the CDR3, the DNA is TGTGCCAGCAGCGCCGACAGGACCTCTGGAAACACCATATATTTT.

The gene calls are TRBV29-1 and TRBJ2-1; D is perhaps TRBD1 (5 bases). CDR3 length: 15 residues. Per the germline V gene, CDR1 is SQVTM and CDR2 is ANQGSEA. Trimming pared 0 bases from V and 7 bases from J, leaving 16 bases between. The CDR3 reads CSVEDGAGPKNEQFF. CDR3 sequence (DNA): TGCAGCGTTGAAGATGGGGCAGGGCCTAAAAATGAGCAGTTCTTC.

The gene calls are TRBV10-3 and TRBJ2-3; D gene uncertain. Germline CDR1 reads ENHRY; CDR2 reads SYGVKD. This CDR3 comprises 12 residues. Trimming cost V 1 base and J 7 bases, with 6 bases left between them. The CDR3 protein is CAISEWLYTQYF. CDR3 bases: TGTGCCATCAGTGAGTGGCTGTATACGCAGTATTTT.

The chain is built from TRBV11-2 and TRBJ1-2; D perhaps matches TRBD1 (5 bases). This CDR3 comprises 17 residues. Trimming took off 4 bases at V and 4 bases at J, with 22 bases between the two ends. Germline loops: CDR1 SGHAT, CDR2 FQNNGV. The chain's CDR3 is CASSSSGRTSWGYGYTF. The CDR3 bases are TGTGCCAGCAGCTCTAGCGGGCGGACATCATGGGGCTATGGCTACACCTTC.

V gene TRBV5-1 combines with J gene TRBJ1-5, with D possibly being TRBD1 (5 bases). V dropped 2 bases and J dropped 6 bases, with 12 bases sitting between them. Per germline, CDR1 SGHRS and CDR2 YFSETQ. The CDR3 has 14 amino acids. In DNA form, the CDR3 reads TGCGCCAGCAGCTTATGGGGGGAAGGTCAGCCCCAGCATTTT. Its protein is CASSLWGEGQPQHF.

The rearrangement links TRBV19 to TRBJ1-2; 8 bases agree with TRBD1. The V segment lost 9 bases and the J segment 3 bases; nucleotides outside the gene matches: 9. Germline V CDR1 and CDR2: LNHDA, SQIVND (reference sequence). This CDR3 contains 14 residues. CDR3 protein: CASSSGGADYGYTF. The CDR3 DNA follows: TGTGCCAGCTCCTCAGGGGGCGCGGACTATGGCTACACCTTC.

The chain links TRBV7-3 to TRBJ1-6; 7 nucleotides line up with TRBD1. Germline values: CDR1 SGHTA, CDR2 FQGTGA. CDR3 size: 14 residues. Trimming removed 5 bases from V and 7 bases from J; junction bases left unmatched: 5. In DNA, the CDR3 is TGTGCCAGCAGCGAGGACAGGCTGAATTCACCCCTCCACTTT. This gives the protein CASSEDRLNSPLHF.

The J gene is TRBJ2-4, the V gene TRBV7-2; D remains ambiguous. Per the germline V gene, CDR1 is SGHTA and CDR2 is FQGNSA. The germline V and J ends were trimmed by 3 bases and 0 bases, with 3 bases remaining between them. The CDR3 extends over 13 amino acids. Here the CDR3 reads CASSFRAKNIQYF. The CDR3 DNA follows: TGTGCCAGCAGCTTCAGAGCCAAAAACATTCAGTACTTC.

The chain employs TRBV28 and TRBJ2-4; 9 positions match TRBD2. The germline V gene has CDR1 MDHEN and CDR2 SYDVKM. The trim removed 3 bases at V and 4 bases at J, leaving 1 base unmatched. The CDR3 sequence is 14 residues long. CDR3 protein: CASSFSGGKNIQYF. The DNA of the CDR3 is TGTGCCAGCAGTTTTAGCGGGGGAAAAAACATTCAGTACTTC. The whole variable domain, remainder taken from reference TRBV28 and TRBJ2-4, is DVKVTQSSRYLVKRTGEKVFLECVQDMDHENMFWYRQDPGLGLRLIYFSYDVKMKEKGDIPEGYSVSREKKERFSLILESASTNQTSMYLCASSFSGGKNIQYFGAGTRLSVL.

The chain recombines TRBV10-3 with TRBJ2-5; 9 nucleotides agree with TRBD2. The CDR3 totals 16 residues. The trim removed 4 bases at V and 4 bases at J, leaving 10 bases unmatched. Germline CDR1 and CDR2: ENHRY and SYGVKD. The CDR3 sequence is CAISAGAGGPGETQYF. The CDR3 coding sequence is TGTGCCATCAGTGCTGGAGCGGGGGGCCCTGGAGAGACCCAGTACTTC.

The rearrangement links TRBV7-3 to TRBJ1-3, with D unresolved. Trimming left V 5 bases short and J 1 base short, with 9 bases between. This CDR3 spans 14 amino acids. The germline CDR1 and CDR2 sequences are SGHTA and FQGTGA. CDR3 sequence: CASSPSGSGNTIYF. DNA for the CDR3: TGTGCCAGCAGCCCAAGCGGGTCTGGAAACACCATATATTTT.

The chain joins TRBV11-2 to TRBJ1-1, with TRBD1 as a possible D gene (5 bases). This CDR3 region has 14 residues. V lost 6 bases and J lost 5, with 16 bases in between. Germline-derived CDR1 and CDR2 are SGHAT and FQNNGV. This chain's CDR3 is CASRLQGTRTEAFF. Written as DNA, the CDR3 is TGTGCCAGCAGACTTCAGGGAACCAGGACTGAAGCTTTCTTT.

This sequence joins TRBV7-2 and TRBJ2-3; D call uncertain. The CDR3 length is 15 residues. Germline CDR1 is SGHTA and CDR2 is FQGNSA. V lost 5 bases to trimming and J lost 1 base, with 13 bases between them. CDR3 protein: CASSKSTRGTDTQYF. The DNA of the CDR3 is TGTGCCAGCAGCAAGTCCACCCGGGGCACAGATACGCAGTATTTT.

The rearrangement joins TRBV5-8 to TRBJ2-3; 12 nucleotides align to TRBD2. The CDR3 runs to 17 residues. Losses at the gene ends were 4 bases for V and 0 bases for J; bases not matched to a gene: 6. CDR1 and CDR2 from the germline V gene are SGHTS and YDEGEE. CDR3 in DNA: TGTGCCAGCAGCCCACAGACTAGCGGGGGTAGCACAGATACGCAGTATTTT. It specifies CASSPQTSGGSTDTQYF. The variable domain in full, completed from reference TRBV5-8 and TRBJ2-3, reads EAGVTQSPTHLIKTRGQQATLRCSPISGHTSVYWYQQALGLGLQFLLWYDEGEERNRGNFPPRFSGRQFPNYSSELNVNALELEDSALYLCASSPQTSGGSTDTQYFGPGTRLTVL.

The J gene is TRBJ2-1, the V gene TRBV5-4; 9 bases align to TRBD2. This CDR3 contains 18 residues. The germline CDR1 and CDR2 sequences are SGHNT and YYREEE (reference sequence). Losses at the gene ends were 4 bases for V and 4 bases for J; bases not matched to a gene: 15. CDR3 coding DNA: TGTGCCAGCAGCCCGGGACTACCAGCGGGGGGCCATTACAATGAGCAGTTCTTC. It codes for CASSPGLPAGGHYNEQFF.

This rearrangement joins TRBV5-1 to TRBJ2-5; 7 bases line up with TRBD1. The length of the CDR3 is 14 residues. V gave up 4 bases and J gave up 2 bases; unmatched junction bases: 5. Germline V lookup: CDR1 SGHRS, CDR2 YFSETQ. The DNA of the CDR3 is TGCGCCAGCAGCGTAGGGACAGCTCAAGAGACCCAGTACTTC. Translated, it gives CASSVGTAQETQYF.

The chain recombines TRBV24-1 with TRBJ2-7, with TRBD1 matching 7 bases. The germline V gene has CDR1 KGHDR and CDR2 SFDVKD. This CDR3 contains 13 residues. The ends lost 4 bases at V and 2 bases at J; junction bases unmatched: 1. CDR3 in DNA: TGTGCCACCAGTGAGACAGGGACCTACGAGCAGTACTTC. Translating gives CATSETGTYEQYF.

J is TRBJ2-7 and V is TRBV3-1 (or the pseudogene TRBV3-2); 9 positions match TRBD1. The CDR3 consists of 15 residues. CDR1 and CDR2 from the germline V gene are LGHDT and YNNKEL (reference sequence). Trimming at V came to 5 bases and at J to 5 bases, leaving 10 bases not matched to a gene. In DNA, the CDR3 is TGTGCCAGCAGCATCGGGACAGGGCAGTTGAACGAGCAGTACTTC. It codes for CASSIGTGQLNEQYF.

DNA for the CDR3: TGTGCCAGCAGCACTCGACTAGCGGGGGGGCTGCGGGAGACCCAGTACTTC. Residues: CASSTRLAGGLRETQYF. The chain uses TRBV7-2 and TRBJ2-5, with 14 bases lining up with TRBD2. V gave up 5 bases and J gave up 5 bases; unmatched junction bases: 10. This CDR3 has 17 amino acids. Germline V gene lookup returns CDR1 SGHTA and CDR2 FQGNSA.